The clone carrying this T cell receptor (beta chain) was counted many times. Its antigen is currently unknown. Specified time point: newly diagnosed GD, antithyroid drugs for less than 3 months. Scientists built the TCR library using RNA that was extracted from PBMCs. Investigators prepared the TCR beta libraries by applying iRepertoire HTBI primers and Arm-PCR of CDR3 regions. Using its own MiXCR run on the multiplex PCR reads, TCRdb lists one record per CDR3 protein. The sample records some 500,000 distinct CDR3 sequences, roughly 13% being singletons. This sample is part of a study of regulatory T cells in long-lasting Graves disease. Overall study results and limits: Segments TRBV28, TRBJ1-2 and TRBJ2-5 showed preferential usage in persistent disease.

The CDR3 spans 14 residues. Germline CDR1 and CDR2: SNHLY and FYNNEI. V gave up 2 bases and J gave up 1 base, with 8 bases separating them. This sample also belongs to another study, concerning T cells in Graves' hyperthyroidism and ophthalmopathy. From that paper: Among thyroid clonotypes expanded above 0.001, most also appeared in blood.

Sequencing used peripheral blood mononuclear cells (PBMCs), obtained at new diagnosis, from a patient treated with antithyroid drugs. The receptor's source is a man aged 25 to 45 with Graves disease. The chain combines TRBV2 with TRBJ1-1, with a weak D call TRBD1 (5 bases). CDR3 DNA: TGTGCCAGCAGTGAAAGGGGTGGGAACACTGAAGCTTTCTTT. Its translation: CASSERGGNTEAFF.